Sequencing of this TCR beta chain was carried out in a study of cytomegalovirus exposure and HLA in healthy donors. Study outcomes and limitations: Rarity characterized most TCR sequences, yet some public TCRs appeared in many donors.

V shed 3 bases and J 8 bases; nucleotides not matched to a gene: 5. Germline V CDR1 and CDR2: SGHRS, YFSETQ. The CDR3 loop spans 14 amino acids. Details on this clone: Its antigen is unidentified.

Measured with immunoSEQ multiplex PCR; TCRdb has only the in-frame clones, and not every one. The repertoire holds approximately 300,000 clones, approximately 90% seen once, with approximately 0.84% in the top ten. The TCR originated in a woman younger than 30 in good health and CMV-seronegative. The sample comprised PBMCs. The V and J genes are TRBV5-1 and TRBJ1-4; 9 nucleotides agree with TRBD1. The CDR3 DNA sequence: TGCGCCAGCAGCTCACAGGGGGCGCAAGAAAAACTGTTTTTT. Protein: CASSSQGAQEKLFF.